The next 10 T cell receptor beta chains were all read from a single sample in a study of blood T cells in healthy people across ages. Then a second PCR, running roughly 7 to 11 cycles, was carried out with a sample-barcoded 5' primer and a J-beta primer mix. TCRdb redid the calling of the 5' RACE reads with MiXCR, one entry per CDR3 protein. The sample carries about a million distinct CDR3 sequences, more than 30% recorded once. Material for sequencing was blood. These receptors were taken from a young man in good health.

This clonotype was counted ten times or more. The chain couples TRBV6-5 to TRBJ1-5; D is perhaps TRBD1 (5 bases). The CDR3 runs to 14 residues. Between the trimmed V and J ends, which lost 6 bases and 0 bases, there was a span of 9 bases. Germline values: CDR1 MNHEY, CDR2 SVGAGI. DNA for the CDR3: TGTGCCAGCAGCGACGACAGTAGCAATCAGCCCCAGCATTTT. Translated: CASSDDSSNQPQHF.

In its sample, this clonotype was seen a few times. The V gene is TRBV4-2, the J gene TRBJ2-1, with 8 positions matching TRBD2. The V gene's germline CDR1 is LGHNA and CDR2 YNFKEQ. Trimming cost V 5 bases and J 4 bases; bases outside gene matches: 10. This CDR3 comprises 16 residues. The DNA of the CDR3 is TGTGCCAGCAGCAAAGGAGCGGGGGTTTTGTACAATGAGCAGTTCTTC. The encoded protein is CASSKGAGVLYNEQFF.

The CDR3 loop is CASSLRGRVSSSTDTQYF. DNA of the CDR3: TGTGCCAGCAGTTTGAGGGGGCGCGTGTCGTCTAGCACAGATACGCAGTATTTT. V and J are TRBV12-3 or TRBV12-4 and TRBJ2-3, with 7 bases aligning to TRBD1. The CDR3 sequence is 18 residues long. J lost 0 bases, V lost 3 bases, and 12 bases had no gene match.

The sample holds a few counts of this clonotype. The V and J genes are TRBV9 and TRBJ2-3; 11 nucleotides align to TRBD1. The CDR3 contains 17 residues. Per the germline V gene, CDR1 is SGDLS and CDR2 is YYNGEE. V lost 6 bases, J lost 3 bases, and 12 bases stayed unmatched. CDR3 region: CASNPGTGGSGTDTQYF. The CDR3 DNA sequence: TGTGCCAGCAACCCCGGGACAGGGGGTAGCGGGACAGATACGCAGTATTTT.

The chain uses TRBV7-8 and TRBJ1-4, with no clear D. The V end was cut by 3 bases, the J end by 7 bases, with 9 bases between. The CDR3 spans 13 residues. From germline, CDR1 is SGHVS and CDR2 FQNEAQ. CDR3 loop: CASSFFGGEKLFF. The CDR3 nucleotides are TGTGCCAGCAGCTTCTTCGGAGGTGAAAAACTGTTTTTT. The full variable domain, its missing parts supplied by reference TRBV7-8 and TRBJ1-4, is GAGVSQSPRYKVAKRGQDVALRCDPISGHVSLFWYQQALGQGPEFLTYFQNEAQLDKSGLPSDRFFAERPEGSVSTLKIQRTQQEDSAVYLCASSFFGGEKLFFGSGTQLSVL.

V and J are TRBV24-1 and TRBJ1-2; D remains unclear. Trimming shortened V by 3 bases and J by 5 bases, and 12 bases separated the two germline ends. The CDR3 loop spans 14 amino acids. CDR1 KGHDR and CDR2 SFDVKD come from the germline V gene. The CDR3 sequence is CATSDVIVNYGYTF. CDR3 bases: TGTGCCACCAGTGATGTGATAGTCAATTATGGCTACACCTTC.

This clonotype was seen a handful of times. The chain couples TRBV10-2 to TRBJ2-2; D uncertain. Germline CDR1 is WSHSY and CDR2 is SAAADI. This CDR3 region has 10 residues. Trimming shortened V by 10 bases and J by 4 bases, and 4 bases separated the two germline ends. The CDR3 protein is CATSTGELFF. The CDR3 DNA is TGCGCCACCAGCACCGGGGAGCTGTTTTTT.

The chain has TRBV4-2 and TRBJ2-7; D is unclear. The DNA end lines up better with TRBJ2-5; the J call may be wrong. Germline assignment: CDR1 LGHNA and CDR2 YNFKEQ. CDR3 size: 14 residues. The CDR3 spells CASSQDLEVETQYF. CDR3 DNA sequence: TGTGCCAGCAGCCAAGATCTTGAGGTCGAGACCCAGTACTTC.

The V gene is TRBV7-2, the J gene TRBJ2-2; either TRBD1 or TRBD2 may fit D (6 bases each). The CDR3 spans 14 residues. Looked up from germline, CDR1 is SGHTA and CDR2 is FQGNSA. Deletions cut 2 bases from V and 6 bases from J, with 10 bases between. The CDR3 DNA reads TGTGCCAGCAGCTTAAGGAGGGGGTCCGGGGAGCTGTTTTTT. Translation: CASSLRRGSGELFF.

The J gene is TRBJ2-1, the V gene TRBV9; weak D call: TRBD2 (7 bases). The last part of the DNA fits TRBJ2-7 better; the J call may be wrong. The germline gives CDR1 SGDLS, CDR2 YYNGEE. The CDR3 is made up of 17 amino acids. DNA of the CDR3: TGTGCCAGCAGCGTAGGGTCCGGGGGGCCTCCTTACAATGAGCAGTACTTC. It yields the protein CASSVGSGGPPYNEQYF.